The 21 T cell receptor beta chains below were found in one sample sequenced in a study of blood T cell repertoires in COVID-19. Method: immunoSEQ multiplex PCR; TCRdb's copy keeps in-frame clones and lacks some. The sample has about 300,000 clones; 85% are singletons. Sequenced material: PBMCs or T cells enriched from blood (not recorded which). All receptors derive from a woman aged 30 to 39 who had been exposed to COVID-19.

The CDR3 is CASSQKGQRGSIGTQYF. The CDR3 nucleotides are TGTGCCAGCAGCCAAAAAGGGCAGCGGGGGTCTATTGGGACCCAGTACTTC. This sequence joins TRBV21-1 and TRBJ2-5; the table's D call, TRBD2, was not checked against the DNA. TRBV21-1 is annotated as a pseudogene. This CDR3 has 17 amino acids.

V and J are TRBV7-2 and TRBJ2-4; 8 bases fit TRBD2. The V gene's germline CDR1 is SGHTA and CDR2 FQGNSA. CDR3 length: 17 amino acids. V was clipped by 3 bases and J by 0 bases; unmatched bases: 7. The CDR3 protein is CASSLGGLAVAKNIQYF. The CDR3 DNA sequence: TGTGCCAGCAGCTTGGGAGGACTAGCTGTAGCCAAAAACATTCAGTACTTC.

CDR3 DNA: TGCAGCGTTCGGGACAGAACTAACTATGGCTACACCTTC. This codes for CSVRDRTNYGYTF. The rearrangement links TRBV29-1 to TRBJ1-2, with TRBD1 identical over 7 bases. Germline V gene lookup returns CDR1 SQVTM and CDR2 ANQGSEA. The CDR3 runs 13 residues. Germline trimming cut 5 bases from V and 0 bases from J; bases unmatched to any gene: 3.

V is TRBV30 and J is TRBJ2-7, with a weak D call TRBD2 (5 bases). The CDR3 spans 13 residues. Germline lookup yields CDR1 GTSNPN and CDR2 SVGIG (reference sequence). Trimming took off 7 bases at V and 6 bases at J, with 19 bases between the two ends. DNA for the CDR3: TGTGCCTTCGGAAGGGCCGAGGGTTCCGAGCAGTACTTC. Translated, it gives CAFGRAEGSEQYF. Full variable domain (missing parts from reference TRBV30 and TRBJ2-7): SQTIHQWPATLVQPVGSPLSLECTVEGTSNPNLYWYRQAAGRGLQLLFYSVGIGQISSEVPQNLSASRPQDRQFILSSKKLLLSDSGFYLCAFGRAEGSEQYFGPGTRLTVT.

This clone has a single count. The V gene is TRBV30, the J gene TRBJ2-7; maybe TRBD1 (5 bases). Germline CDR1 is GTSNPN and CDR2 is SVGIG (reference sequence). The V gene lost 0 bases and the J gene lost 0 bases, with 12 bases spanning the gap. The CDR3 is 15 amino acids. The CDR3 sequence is CAWSVDSASSYEQYF. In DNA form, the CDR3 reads TGTGCCTGGAGTGTAGACAGCGCGAGCTCCTACGAGCAGTACTTC.

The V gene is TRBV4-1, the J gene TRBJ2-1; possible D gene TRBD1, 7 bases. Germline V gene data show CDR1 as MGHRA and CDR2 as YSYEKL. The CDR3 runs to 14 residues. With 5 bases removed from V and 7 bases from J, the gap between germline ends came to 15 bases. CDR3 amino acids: CASSTGDSLNEQFF. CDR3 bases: TGCGCCAGCAGCACAGGGGACTCCTTAAATGAGCAGTTCTTC.

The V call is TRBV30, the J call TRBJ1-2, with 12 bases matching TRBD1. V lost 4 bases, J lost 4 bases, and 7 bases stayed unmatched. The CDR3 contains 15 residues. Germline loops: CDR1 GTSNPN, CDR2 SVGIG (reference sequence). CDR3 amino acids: CAWKIRDRGPYGYTF. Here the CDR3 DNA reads TGTGCCTGGAAAATTAGGGACAGGGGGCCCTATGGCTACACCTTC.

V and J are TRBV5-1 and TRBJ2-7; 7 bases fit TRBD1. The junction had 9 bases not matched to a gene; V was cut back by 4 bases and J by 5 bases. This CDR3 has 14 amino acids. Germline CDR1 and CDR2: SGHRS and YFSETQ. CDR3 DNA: TGCGCCAGCAGCGTATCCGGGACAGAAAACGAGCAGTACTTC. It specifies CASSVSGTENEQYF.

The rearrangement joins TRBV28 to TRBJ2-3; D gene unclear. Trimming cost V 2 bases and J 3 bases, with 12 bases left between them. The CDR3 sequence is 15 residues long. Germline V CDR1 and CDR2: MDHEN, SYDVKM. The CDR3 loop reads CASSLAQLTTDTQYF. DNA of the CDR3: TGTGCCAGCAGTTTAGCACAGCTCACAACAGATACGCAGTATTTT.

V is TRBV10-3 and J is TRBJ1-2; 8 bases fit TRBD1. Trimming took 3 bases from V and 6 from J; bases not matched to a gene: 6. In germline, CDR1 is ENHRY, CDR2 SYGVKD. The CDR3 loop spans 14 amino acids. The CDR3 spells CAISDLDRDDGYTF. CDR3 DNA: TGTGCCATCAGTGACTTGGACAGGGATGATGGCTACACCTTC.

The CDR3 loop reads CASSRRGLAASTDTQYF. CDR3 DNA: TGTGCCAGCAGCAGAAGGGGACTAGCGGCTAGCACAGATACGCAGTATTTT. The chain joins TRBV9 to TRBJ2-3, with 11 positions matching TRBD2. The germline gives CDR1 SGDLS, CDR2 YYNGEE. V was clipped by 4 bases and J by 0 bases; unmatched bases: 7. This CDR3 region has 17 residues. Supplemented by reference TRBV9 and TRBJ2-3, the full variable domain reads DSGVTQTPKHLITATGQRVTLRCSPRSGDLSVYWYQQSLDQGLQFLIQYYNGEERAKGNILERFSAQQFPDLHSELNLSSLELGDSALYFCASSRRGLAASTDTQYFGPGTRLTVL.

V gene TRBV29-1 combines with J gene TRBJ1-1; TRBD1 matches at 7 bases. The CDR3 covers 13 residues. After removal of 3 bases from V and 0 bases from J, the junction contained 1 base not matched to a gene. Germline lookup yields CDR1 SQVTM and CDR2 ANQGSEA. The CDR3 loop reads CSVDTGVNTEAFF. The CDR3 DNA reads TGCAGCGTTGATACAGGGGTGAACACTGAAGCTTTCTTT.

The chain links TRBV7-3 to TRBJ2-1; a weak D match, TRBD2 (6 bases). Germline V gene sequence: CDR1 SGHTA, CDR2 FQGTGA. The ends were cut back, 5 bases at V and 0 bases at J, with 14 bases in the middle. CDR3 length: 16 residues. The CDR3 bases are TGTGCCAGCAGCCAAGATCGGGGGAGCTCCTACAATGAGCAGTTCTTC. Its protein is CASSQDRGSSYNEQFF.

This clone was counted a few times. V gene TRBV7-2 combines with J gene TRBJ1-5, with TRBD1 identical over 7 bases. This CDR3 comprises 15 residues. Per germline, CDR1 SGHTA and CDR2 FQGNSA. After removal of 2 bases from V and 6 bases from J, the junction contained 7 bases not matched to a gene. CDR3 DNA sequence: TGTGCCAGCAGCTTAACAGGGGAGAAGGTTCAGCCCCAGCATTTT. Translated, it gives CASSLTGEKVQPQHF.

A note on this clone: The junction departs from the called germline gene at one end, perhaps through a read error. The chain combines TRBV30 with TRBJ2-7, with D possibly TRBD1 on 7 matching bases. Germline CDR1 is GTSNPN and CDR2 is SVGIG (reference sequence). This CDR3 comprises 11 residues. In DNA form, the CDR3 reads TGTGCCGGGAGTCAGGGGGGCGAGCAGTACTTC. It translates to CAGSQGGEQYF.

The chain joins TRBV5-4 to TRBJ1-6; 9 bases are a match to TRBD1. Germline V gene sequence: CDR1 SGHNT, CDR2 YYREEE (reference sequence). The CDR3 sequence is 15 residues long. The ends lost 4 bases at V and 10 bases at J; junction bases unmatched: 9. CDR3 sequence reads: CASSLDRGLSSPLHF. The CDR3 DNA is TGTGCCAGCAGCCTGGACAGGGGTTTGTCCTCACCCCTCCACTTT.

The CDR3: CASSPRTGGTYSGANVLTF. In DNA form, the CDR3 reads TGTGCCAGTAGTCCACGGACCGGGGGAACTTACTCTGGGGCCAACGTCCTGACTTTC. The J gene is TRBJ2-6, the V gene TRBV19; D is perhaps TRBD2 (6 bases). In germline, CDR1 is LNHDA, CDR2 SQIVND (reference sequence). V was shortened by 5 bases and J by 0 bases, with 20 bases between the two germline ends. The CDR3 loop spans 19 amino acids.

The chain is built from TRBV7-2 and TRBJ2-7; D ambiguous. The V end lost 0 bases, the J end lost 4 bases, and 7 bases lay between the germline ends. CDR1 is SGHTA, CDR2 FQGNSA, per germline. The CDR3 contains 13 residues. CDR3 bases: TGTGCCAGCAGCTTAGCGTCAGTTTACGAGCAGTACTTC. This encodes CASSLASVYEQYF.

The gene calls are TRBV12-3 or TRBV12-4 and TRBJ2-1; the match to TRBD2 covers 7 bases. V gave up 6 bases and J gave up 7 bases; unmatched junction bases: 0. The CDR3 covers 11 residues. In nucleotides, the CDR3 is TGTGCCAGCAGCGGGGGGAATGAGCAGTTCTTC. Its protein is CASSGGNEQFF.

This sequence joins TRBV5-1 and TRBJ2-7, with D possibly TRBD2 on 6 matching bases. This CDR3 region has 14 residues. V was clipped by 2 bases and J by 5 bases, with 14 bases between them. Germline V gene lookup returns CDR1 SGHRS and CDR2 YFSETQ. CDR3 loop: CASSLAAGWNEQYF. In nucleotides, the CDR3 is TGCGCCAGCAGCTTAGCGGCGGGATGGAACGAGCAGTACTTC.

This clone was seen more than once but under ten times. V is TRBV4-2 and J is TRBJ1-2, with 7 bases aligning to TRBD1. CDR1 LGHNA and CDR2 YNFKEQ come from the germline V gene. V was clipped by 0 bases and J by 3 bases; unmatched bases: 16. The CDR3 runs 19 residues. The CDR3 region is CASSQDRAGGGRGHYGYTF. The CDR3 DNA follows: TGTGCCAGCAGCCAAGATCGCGCCGGCGGGGGGAGGGGGCACTATGGCTACACCTTC.